The following is a TCR beta chain sequence with its context. In the PCR, 60 Vbeta and 13 Jbeta primers were used. Generated by immunoSEQ multiplex PCR, the TCRdb table keeps only in-frame clones and is missing some. The profile covers about 130,000 clones, with 65% to 90% appearing a single time and 11% taken by the ten largest. These data belong to a study of cytomegalovirus exposure and HLA in healthy donors. Germline CDR1 SGHRS, CDR2 YFSETQ. V shed 4 bases, J shed 6 bases, and the junction held 6 bases outside the gene matches. CDR3 length equals 16 residues. The rearrangement joins TRBV5-1 to TRBJ2-1; 14 bases agree with TRBD2. This clonotype was sampled from a male donor in good health and CMV-seropositive. Sequencing was done on a sample of PBMCs. CDR3 in DNA: TGCGCCAGCAGCAGGGGACTAGCGGGAGCCGGCAATGAGCAGTTCTTC. Residues: CASSRGLAGAGNEQFF.